This passage covers 18 T cell receptor beta chains from one sample sequenced in a study of T cells in Graves' hyperthyroidism and ophthalmopathy (dated by TCRdb to between 2018 and 2021). The library relied on multiplex PCR. Sequencing used an Illumina HiSeq 2000. The TCR beta CDR3 regions were amplified from the RNA transcripts. The TCR CDR3 was subjected to a first round of RT-PCR using the HTBI primer set and the Qiagen OneStep RT-PCR kit. Using fastp trimming at Q25 and MiXCR clonotype assembly, TCRdb reanalyzed the public sequencing data and kept in-frame beta chains. Rows matching on CDR3 protein sequence are summarized as one entry with the most common DNA and genes. Here the sample has roughly 380,000 distinct CDR3 sequences; roughly 13% occur a single time. The ten largest make up approximately 10% of the sample. Source material: blood. The receptors originated from an older woman with Graves' hyperthyroidism.

In its sample, this clonotype was seen many times. V and J are TRBV7-9 and TRBJ2-5; TRBD2 matches 11 bases. Per the germline V gene, CDR1 is SEHNR and CDR2 is FQNEAQ (reference sequence). The CDR3 totals 15 residues. V shed 3 bases, J shed 5 bases, and the junction held 5 bases outside the gene matches. CDR3 sequence reads: CASSFPSSGGETQYF. The CDR3 DNA sequence: TGTGCCAGCAGCTTCCCGTCTAGCGGGGGGGAGACCCAGTACTTC.

This clonotype was seen at least ten times. CDR3 sequence (DNA): TGTGCCAGCAGTAACTGGGATGGGGGGGGGAACACTGAAGCTTTCTTT. Its translation is CASSNWDGGGNTEAFF. This chain connects TRBV6-1 to TRBJ1-1, with D possibly matching TRBD1 (5 bases). Trimming cost V 5 bases and J 1 base, with 17 bases left between them. Germline V gives CDR1 MNHNS, CDR2 SASEGT. The CDR3 sequence is 16 residues long.

The V call is TRBV28, the J call TRBJ2-7; the match to TRBD2 covers 8 bases. The CDR3 covers 15 residues. J was trimmed by 5 bases and V by 7 bases; bases with no gene match: 13. Germline CDR1 and CDR2: MDHEN and SYDVKM. The CDR3 DNA reads as TGTGCCAGCAACGTTCCTACAGCGGGAGTAAACGAGCAGTACTTC. Protein sequence: CASNVPTAGVNEQYF.

There are a few counts of this clonotype. The chain carries TRBV6-1 and TRBJ2-2, with 14 bases aligning to TRBD2. V trimming: 6 bases; J trimming: 6 bases; junction bases outside the gene matches: 6. Germline CDR1 reads MNHNS; CDR2 reads SASEGT. The CDR3 runs 16 residues. CDR3 bases: TGTGCCAGCAGCCACGGACTAGCGGGAGGTTCCGGGGAGCTGTTTTTT. Translated: CASSHGLAGGSGELFF.

This clonotype appeared many times. In DNA form, the CDR3 reads TGTGCCAGCAGCCCTTGGGGACTGCTAACAGATACGCAGTATTTT. Its translation: CASSPWGLLTDTQYF. This rearrangement joins TRBV9 to TRBJ2-3, with D perhaps matching TRBD2 (6 bases). V lost 4 bases, J lost 3 bases, and 15 bases lay in between. Germline loops: CDR1 SGDLS, CDR2 YYNGEE. The CDR3 sequence is 15 residues long.

In this sample, this clonotype turned up a few times. The chain is built from TRBV24-1 and TRBJ2-3; D might be TRBD1 (5 bases). The CDR3 extends over 16 amino acids. Trimming took 5 bases from V and 0 from J, leaving 14 bases between them. The V gene's germline CDR1 is KGHDR and CDR2 SFDVKD. Written as DNA, the CDR3 is TGTGCCACCAGTGCGCAGGGAAAGGCGAGCACAGATACGCAGTATTTT. Translation gives CATSAQGKASTDTQYF.

This clonotype was detected many times. J is TRBJ1-2 and V is TRBV12-3 or TRBV12-4, with 10 bases fitting TRBD1. The V and J ends lost 5 bases and 8 bases, in that order; junction bases with no gene match: 20. The CDR3 is 18 amino acids. The DNA for the CDR3 is TGTGCCAGCAGTCCAACATCCGGGGGACAGGGGATTTCGAGAGGCTACACCTTC. As protein: CASSPTSGGQGISRGYTF.

V and J are TRBV6-1 and TRBJ2-2; 13 bases map to TRBD2. V lost 6 bases and J lost 6; bases outside the gene matches: 4. From germline, CDR1 is MNHNS and CDR2 SASEGT. This CDR3 contains 15 residues. The CDR3 loop is CASSELAGGPGELFF. The CDR3 DNA follows: TGTGCCAGCAGCGAACTAGCGGGAGGGCCCGGGGAGCTGTTTTTT.

The rearrangement links TRBV9 to TRBJ2-5; D remains unclear. The CDR3 runs 14 residues. Germline V gene lookup returns CDR1 SGDLS and CDR2 YYNGEE. Trimming left V 0 bases short and J 5 bases short, with 11 bases between. CDR3: CASSVDPSRETQYF. The CDR3 DNA is TGTGCCAGCAGCGTAGATCCTAGTCGGGAGACCCAGTACTTC.

The sample holds many counts of this clonotype. The rearrangement links TRBV11-3 to TRBJ2-2; 8 positions agree with TRBD2. V dropped 1 base and J dropped 4; count of bases not matched to a gene: 5. This CDR3 contains 16 residues. Germline V gives CDR1 SGHNT, CDR2 YENEEA. CDR3 DNA sequence: TGTGCCAGCAGCTTAGTCCTAGCGGGTTCCACCGGGGAGCTGTTTTTT. It encodes CASSLVLAGSTGELFF.

This clonotype was observed many times. The chain employs TRBV7-6 and TRBJ2-5, with 8 bases lining up with TRBD1. With V trimmed by 1 base and J by 5 bases, 6 bases remained unmatched. Germline-derived CDR1 and CDR2 are SGHVS and FNYEAQ. The CDR3 has 15 residues. CDR3 nucleotides: TGTGCCAGCAGCTTAGGACAGGGGCGCAGGGAGACCCAGTACTTC. The encoded protein is CASSLGQGRRETQYF.

V and J are TRBV6-2 or TRBV6-3 and TRBJ1-2, with D possibly matching TRBD1 (6 bases). The germline V gene has CDR1 MNHEY and CDR2 SVGEGT. V shed 10 bases and J shed 8 bases, with 17 bases lying between them. The CDR3 spans 12 residues. The CDR3 here is CATTRAGGGYTF. The CDR3 DNA reads as TGTGCCACCACCCGGGCGGGGGGCGGCTACACCTTC.

This clonotype appeared many times. The chain recombines TRBV10-3 with TRBJ2-7; 14 nucleotides align to TRBD2. The CDR3 has 14 amino acids. V trimming: 6 bases; J trimming: 5 bases; junction bases outside the gene matches: 3. CDR1 ENHRY and CDR2 SYGVKD come from the germline V gene. The CDR3 coding sequence is TGTGCCATCAGACCGGGACTAGCGGGAGACGAGCAGTACTTC. Its translation: CAIRPGLAGDEQYF.

This clonotype was seen ten or more times. The rearrangement joins TRBV28 to TRBJ2-6, with D unresolved. The V end was cut by 3 bases, the J end by 1 base, with 10 bases between. Germline V CDR1 and CDR2: MDHEN, SYDVKM. This CDR3 is built from 16 residues. In DNA form, the CDR3 reads TGTGCCAGCAGTTTGGGGAAGTTTTCTGGGGCCAACGTCCTGACTTTC. Translating gives CASSLGKFSGANVLTF.

This clonotype turned up a few times. The rearrangement links TRBV4-2 to TRBJ2-7; D might be TRBD2 (6 bases). From germline, CDR1 is LGHNA and CDR2 YNFKEQ. V was cut by 4 bases and J by 1 base, with 14 bases left in between. The CDR3 consists of 15 residues. CDR3 region: CASSLDYLRSYEQYF. In DNA, the CDR3 is TGTGCCAGCAGCCTGGACTACCTACGATCCTACGAGCAGTACTTC.

This clonotype was detected ten times or more. V usage is TRBV20-1 and J usage is TRBJ2-3, with TRBD2 identical over 9 bases. The CDR3 sequence is 16 residues long. Germline trimming cut 0 bases from V and 1 base from J; bases unmatched to any gene: 5. CDR1 and CDR2 (germline): DFQATT, SNEGSKA (reference sequence). The DNA of the CDR3 is TGCAGTGCTAGAGATCGCGGGAGGGCTGGCACAGATACGCAGTATTTT. The encoded protein is CSARDRGRAGTDTQYF.

This clonotype was recorded many times. The V and J genes are TRBV7-2 and TRBJ2-7; no clear D. The V end was cut by 2 bases, the J end by 4 bases, with 12 bases between. The CDR3 is 14 amino acids. CDR1 and CDR2 from the germline V gene are SGHTA and FQGNSA. The CDR3 protein is CASSLLTRRYEQYF. CDR3 nucleotide sequence: TGTGCCAGCAGCTTATTGACGAGGCGGTACGAGCAGTACTTC.

This clonotype was seen ten or more times. This chain links TRBV5-1 with TRBJ2-1; D is undetermined. CDR1 SGHRS and CDR2 YFSETQ come from the germline V gene. V was cut by 4 bases and J by 8 bases, with 16 bases left in between. CDR3 length equals 14 residues. CDR3 amino acids: CASSLTRLFHEQFF. The CDR3 DNA follows: TGCGCCAGCAGCCTAACTCGGCTATTCCATGAGCAGTTCTTC.